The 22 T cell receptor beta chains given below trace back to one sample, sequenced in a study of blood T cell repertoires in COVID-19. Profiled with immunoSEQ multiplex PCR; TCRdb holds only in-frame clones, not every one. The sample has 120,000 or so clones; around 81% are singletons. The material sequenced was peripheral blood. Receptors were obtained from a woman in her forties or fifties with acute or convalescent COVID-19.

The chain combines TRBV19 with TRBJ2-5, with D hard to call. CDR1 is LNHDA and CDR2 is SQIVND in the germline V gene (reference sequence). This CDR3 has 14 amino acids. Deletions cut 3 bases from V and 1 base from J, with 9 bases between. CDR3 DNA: TGTGCCAGTAGTATCCGTGGCAGCCAAGAGACCCAGTACTTC. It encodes CASSIRGSQETQYF.

CDR3 sequence (DNA): TGTGCCAGCAGCTTTCTTCAGGGTAACACTGAAGCTTTCTTT. Translating gives CASSFLQGNTEAFF. V gene TRBV7-9 combines with J gene TRBJ1-1, with D maybe TRBD1 (5 bases). CDR1 SEHNR and CDR2 FQNEAQ come from the germline V gene (reference sequence). This CDR3 spans 14 amino acids. V was clipped by 3 bases and J by 2 bases, with 10 bases between them.

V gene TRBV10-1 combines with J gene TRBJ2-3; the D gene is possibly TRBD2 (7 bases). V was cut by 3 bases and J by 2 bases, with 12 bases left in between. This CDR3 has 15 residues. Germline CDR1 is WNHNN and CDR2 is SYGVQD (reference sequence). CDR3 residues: CASSDRGGVTDTQYF. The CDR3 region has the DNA TGCGCCAGCAGTGACCGCGGGGGCGTCACAGATACGCAGTATTTT.

CDR3 sequence reads: CATSDFGTTREQFF. The CDR3 DNA follows: TGTGCCACCAGTGATTTTGGGACAACCAGGGAGCAGTTCTTC. V usage is TRBV24-1 and J usage is TRBJ2-1, with D maybe TRBD1 (6 bases). The V end was cut by 1 base, the J end by 10 bases, with 13 bases between. CDR1 is KGHDR and CDR2 is SFDVKD in the germline V gene. This CDR3 is 14 amino acids long.

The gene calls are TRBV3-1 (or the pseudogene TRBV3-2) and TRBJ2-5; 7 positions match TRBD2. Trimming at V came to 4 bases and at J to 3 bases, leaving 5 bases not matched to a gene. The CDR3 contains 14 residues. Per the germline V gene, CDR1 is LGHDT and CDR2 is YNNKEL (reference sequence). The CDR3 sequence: CASSPSGVKETQYF. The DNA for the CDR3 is TGTGCCAGCAGCCCAAGCGGGGTGAAAGAGACCCAGTACTTC.

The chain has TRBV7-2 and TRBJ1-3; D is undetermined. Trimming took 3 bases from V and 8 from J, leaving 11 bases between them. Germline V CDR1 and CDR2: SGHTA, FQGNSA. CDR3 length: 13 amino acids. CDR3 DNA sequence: TGTGCCAGCAGCTTTGGAGGTCGCGACACCATATATTTT. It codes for CASSFGGRDTIYF.

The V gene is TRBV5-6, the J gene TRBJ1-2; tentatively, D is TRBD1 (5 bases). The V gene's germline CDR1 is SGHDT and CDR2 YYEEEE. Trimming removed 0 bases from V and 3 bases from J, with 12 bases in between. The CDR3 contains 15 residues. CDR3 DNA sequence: TGTGCCAGCAGCTTGGGAGGAGGGGATGACTATGGCTACACCTTC. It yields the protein CASSLGGGDDYGYTF.

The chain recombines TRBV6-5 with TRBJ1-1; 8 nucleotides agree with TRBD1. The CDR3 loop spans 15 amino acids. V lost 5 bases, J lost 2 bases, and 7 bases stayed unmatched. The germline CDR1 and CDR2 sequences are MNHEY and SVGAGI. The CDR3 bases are TGTGCCAGCAGTCGCGCCGGACAGGGAAACACTGAAGCTTTCTTT. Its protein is CASSRAGQGNTEAFF.

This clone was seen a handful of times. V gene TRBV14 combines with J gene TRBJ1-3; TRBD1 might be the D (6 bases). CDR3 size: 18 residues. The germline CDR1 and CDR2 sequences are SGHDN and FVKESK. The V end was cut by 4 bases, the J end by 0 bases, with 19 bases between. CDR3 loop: CASSRQTGGYSSGNTIYF. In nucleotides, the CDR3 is TGTGCCAGCAGCCGCCAGACAGGAGGTTACAGCTCTGGAAACACCATATATTTT. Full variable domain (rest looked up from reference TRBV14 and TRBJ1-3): EAGVTQFPSHSVIEKGQTVTLRCDPISGHDNLYWYRRVMGKEIKFLLHFVKESKQDESGMPNNRFLAERTGGTYSTLKVQPAELEDSGVYFCASSRQTGGYSSGNTIYFGEGSWLTVV.

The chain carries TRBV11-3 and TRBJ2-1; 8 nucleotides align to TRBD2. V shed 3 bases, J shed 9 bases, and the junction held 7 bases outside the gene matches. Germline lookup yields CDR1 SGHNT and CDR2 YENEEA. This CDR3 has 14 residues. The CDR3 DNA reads TGTGCCAGCAGCTTCGGGGGGGGGCAGGGTGAGCAGTTCTTC. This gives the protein CASSFGGGQGEQFF.

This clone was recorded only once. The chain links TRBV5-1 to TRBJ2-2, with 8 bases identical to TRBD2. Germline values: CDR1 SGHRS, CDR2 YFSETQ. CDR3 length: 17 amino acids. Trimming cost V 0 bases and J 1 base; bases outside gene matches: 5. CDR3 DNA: TGCGCCAGCAGCTTGGATCCGGGAGGGGGGAACACCGGGGAGCTGTTTTTT. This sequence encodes CASSLDPGGGNTGELFF.

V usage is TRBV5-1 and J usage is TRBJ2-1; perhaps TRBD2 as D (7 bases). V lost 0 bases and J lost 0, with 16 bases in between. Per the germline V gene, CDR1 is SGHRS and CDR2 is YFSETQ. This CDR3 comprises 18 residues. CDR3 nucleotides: TGCGCCAGCAGCTTGGGCCTCGGGGGCGGGAGCTCCTACAATGAGCAGTTCTTC. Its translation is CASSLGLGGGSSYNEQFF.

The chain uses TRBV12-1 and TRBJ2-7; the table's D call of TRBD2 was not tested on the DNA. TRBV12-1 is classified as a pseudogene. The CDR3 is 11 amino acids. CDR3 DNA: TGTGCCAGCAGCCCTGGACTAGAGCAGTACTTC. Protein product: CASSPGLEQYF.

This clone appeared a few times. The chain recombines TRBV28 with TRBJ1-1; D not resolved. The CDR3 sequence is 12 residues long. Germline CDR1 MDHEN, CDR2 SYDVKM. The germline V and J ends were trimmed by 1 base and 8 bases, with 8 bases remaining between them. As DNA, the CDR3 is TGTGCCAGCAGTTTATTAGCGGGAGAAGCTTTCTTT. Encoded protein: CASSLLAGEAFF.

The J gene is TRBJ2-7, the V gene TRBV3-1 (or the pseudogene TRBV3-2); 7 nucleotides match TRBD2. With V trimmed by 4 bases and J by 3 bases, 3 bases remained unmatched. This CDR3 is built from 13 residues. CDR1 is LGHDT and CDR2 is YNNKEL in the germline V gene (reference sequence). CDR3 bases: TGTGCCAGCAGCCCCGGGGGGATCTACGAGCAGTACTTC. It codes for CASSPGGIYEQYF.

The CDR3 sequence is CSVQLAGITGELFF. CDR3 DNA sequence: TGCAGCGTGCAACTAGCGGGGATAACCGGGGAGCTGTTTTTT. The chain couples TRBV29-1 to TRBJ2-2, with 10 positions matching TRBD2. Germline V gives CDR1 SQVTM, CDR2 ANQGSEA. The CDR3 is 14 amino acids. V gave up 6 bases and J gave up 5 bases; unmatched junction bases: 6.

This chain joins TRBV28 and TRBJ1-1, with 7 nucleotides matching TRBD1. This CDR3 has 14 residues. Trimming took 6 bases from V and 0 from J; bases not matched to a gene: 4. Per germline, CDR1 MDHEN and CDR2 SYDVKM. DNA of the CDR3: TGTGCCAGCAGACGGACAGGCATGAACACTGAAGCTTTCTTT. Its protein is CASRRTGMNTEAFF.

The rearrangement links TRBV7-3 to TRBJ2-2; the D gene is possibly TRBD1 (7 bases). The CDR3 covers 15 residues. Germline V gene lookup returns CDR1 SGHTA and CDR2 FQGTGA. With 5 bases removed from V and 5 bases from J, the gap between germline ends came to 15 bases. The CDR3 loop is CASSAGQTGTGELFF. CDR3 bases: TGTGCCAGCAGCGCGGGACAGACGGGAACCGGGGAGCTGTTTTTT.

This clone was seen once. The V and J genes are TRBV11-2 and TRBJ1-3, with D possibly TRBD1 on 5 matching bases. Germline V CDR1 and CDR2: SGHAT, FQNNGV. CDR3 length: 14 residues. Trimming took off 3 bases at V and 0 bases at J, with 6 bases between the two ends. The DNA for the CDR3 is TGTGCCAGCAGCTTCCAGGGCTCTGGAAACACCATATATTTT. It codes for CASSFQGSGNTIYF. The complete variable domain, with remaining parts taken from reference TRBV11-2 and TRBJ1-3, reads EAGVAQSPRYKIIEKRQSVAFWCNPISGHATLYWYQQILGQGPKLLIQFQNNGVVDDSQLPKDRFSAERLKGVDSTLKIQPAKLEDSAVYLCASSFQGSGNTIYFGEGSWLTVV.

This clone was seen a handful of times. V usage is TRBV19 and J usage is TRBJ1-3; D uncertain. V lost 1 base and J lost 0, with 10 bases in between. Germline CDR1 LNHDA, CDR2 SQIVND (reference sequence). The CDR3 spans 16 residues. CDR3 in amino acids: CASSIGPAGSGNTIYF. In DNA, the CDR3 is TGTGCCAGTAGTATAGGCCCTGCGGGCTCTGGAAACACCATATATTTT. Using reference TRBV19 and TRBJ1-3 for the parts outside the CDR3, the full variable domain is DGGITQSPKYLFRKEGQNVTLSCEQNLNHDAMYWYRQDPGQGLRLIYYSQIVNDFQKGDIAEGYSVSREKKESFPLTVTSAQKNPTAFYLCASSIGPAGSGNTIYFGEGSWLTVV.

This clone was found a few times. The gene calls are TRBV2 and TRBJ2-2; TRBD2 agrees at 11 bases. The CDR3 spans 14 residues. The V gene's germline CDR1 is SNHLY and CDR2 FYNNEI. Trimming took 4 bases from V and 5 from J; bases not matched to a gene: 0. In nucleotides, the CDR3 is TGTGCCAGCAGTGGACTAGCGGGAACCGGGGAGCTGTTTTTT. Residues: CASSGLAGTGELFF.

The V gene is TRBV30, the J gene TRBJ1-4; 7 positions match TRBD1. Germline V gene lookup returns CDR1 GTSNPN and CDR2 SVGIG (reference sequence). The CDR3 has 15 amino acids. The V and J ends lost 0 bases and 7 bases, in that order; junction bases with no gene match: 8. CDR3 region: CAWSVPDRRSEKLFF. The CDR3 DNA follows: TGTGCCTGGAGTGTACCGGACAGGAGGTCTGAAAAACTGTTTTTT.